This T cell receptor beta chain was sequenced in a study of blood T cells in healthy people across ages. The authors ran a second PCR of 7 to 11 cycles using a sample-barcoded 5' primer and a J-beta primer mix. Each cDNA was tagged by a template-switch adaptor containing 12 random nucleotides. From the 5' RACE reads, TCRdb called clonotypes with MiXCR, one entry per CDR3 protein. The table includes roughly 1,500,000 distinct CDR3 sequences, about 32% detected once. A few counts support this clonotype. Germline CDR1 reads SGHTA; CDR2 reads FQGTGA. Trimming took off 4 bases at V and 6 bases at J, with 14 bases between the two ends. The CDR3 is made up of 14 amino acids.

Sequencing was done on a sample of blood. The V gene is TRBV7-3, the J gene TRBJ2-3; D gene unclear. The receptor was derived from a woman under 40 in good health. The DNA of the CDR3 is TGTGCCAGCAGCTCTTATGGACCGTGGGATACGCAGTATTTT. Protein sequence: CASSSYGPWDTQYF.